A selection of T cell receptor beta chains follows, all from one sample in a study of human CD8 memory T cell subsets. TCRdb re-called the 5' RACE reads through MiXCR, storing one row per CDR3 protein. The sample holds over 7,000 distinct CDR3 sequences, 3.9% seen once. Input material: CD8+ T cells from PBMCs. The receptors shown here come from a human donor in good health. Both conserved end residues are part of each CDR3. The D gene is left open where the match is weak. Rows may omit the clone size; those that give it use once, few, many or a size class.

d_call	v_call	clone_size	j_call	cdr3_aa	cdr3_nt
-	TRBV28	few	TRBJ2-7	CASSSPYEQYF	TGTGCCAGCAGTTCCCCCTACGAGCAGTACTTC
-	TRBV12-3/TRBV12-4	many	TRBJ2-1	CASRGPEQFF	TGTGCCAGCAGAGGCCCAGAGCAGTTCTTC
-	TRBV29-1	many	TRBJ2-3	CSVGGRDTQYF	TGCAGCGTTGGGGGGCGAGATACGCAGTATTTT
-	TRBV20-1	-	TRBJ2-1	CSAQRPTYNEQFF	TGCAGTGCCCAACGACCAACCTACAATGAGCAGTTCTTC
-	TRBV7-4	-	TRBJ2-1	CASSPVAGQYNEQFF	TGTGCCAGCAGCCCGGTGGCGGGGCAATACAATGAGCAGTTCTTC
TRBD2	TRBV6-6	many	TRBJ2-1	CASSQIPTSLAGHHNEQFF	TGTGCCAGCAGCCAAATTCCAACATCCCTAGCGGGGCATCACAATGAGCAGTTCTTC
-	TRBV28	many	TRBJ2-5	CASRLEQDFQETQYF	TGTGCCAGCAGACTGGAACAGGACTTTCAAGAGACCCAGTACTTC
TRBD1	TRBV20-1	many	TRBJ1-1	CSARDSLTGFEAFF	TGCAGTGCTAGAGATAGTCTGACAGGGTTTGAAGCTTTCTTT
-	TRBV5-1	many	TRBJ1-2	CASSFGPPKHGYTF	TGCGCCAGCAGCTTCGGACCCCCGAAACATGGCTACACCTTC
TRBD2	TRBV29-1	many	TRBJ2-1	CSGTTSGGADEQFF	TGCAGCGGAACGACTAGCGGGGGGGCCGATGAGCAGTTCTTC
-	TRBV5-1	-	TRBJ1-1	CASSPGVNTEAFF	TGCGCCAGCAGCCCCGGGGTGAACACTGAAGCTTTCTTT
TRBD1	TRBV19	many	TRBJ1-1	CASSIGGTGGIEAFF	TGTGCCAGTAGTATAGGCGGGACAGGGGGCATTGAAGCTTTCTTT
TRBD1	TRBV14	many	TRBJ2-1	CASSQDYPGDRGHNEQFF	TGTGCCAGCAGCCAAGATTATCCGGGGGACAGGGGCCACAATGAGCAGTTCTTC
TRBD2	TRBV5-1	many	TRBJ2-1	CASSLWTSGYNEQFF	TGCGCCAGCAGCTTGTGGACTAGCGGCTACAATGAGCAGTTCTTC
TRBD1	TRBV11-2	few	TRBJ2-7	CASSPGDRSYEQYF	TGTGCCAGCAGCCCGGGGGACAGGTCCTACGAGCAGTACTTC
-	TRBV7-9	many	TRBJ2-7	CASSLVEGGRIYEQYF	TGTGCCAGCAGCTTAGTAGAAGGTGGCAGGATTTACGAGCAGTACTTC
TRBD1	TRBV27	-	TRBJ1-3	CASRKGAGGNTIYF	TGTGCCAGCAGAAAGGGGGCGGGAGGAAACACCATATATTTT
-	TRBV2	many	TRBJ1-4	CASSVLLEEKLFF	TGTGCCAGCAGTGTGCTCTTAGAAGAAAAACTGTTTTTT
TRBD1	TRBV7-9	-	TRBJ1-6	CASSDDRASSYNSPLHF	TGTGCCAGCAGCGACGACAGGGCGAGCTCCTATAATTCACCCCTCCACTTT
-	TRBV11-2	many	TRBJ2-1	CASSSVTGWVEGEQFF	TGTGCCAGCAGCTCCGTGACTGGGTGGGTGGAGGGTGAGCAGTTCTTC
TRBD1	TRBV4-1	large	TRBJ2-7	CANDRGYEQYF	TGCGCCAACGACAGGGGTTACGAGCAGTACTTC
-	TRBV29-1	medium-sized	TRBJ2-1	CSVEIWENEQFF	TGCAGCGTTGAAATTTGGGAAAATGAGCAGTTCTTC
TRBD2	TRBV28	medium-sized	TRBJ2-7	CASSLRTSAGEQYF	TGTGCCAGCAGTCTCCGGACTAGCGCGGGAGAGCAGTACTTC
-	TRBV30	medium-sized	TRBJ2-1	CAWSVALGNEQFF	TGTGCCTGGAGTGTCGCGCTGGGCAATGAGCAGTTCTTC
-	TRBV13	many	TRBJ2-2	CASSGSATNTGELFF	TGTGCCAGCAGCGGTTCCGCCACGAACACCGGGGAGCTGTTTTTT
TRBD2	TRBV28	many	TRBJ2-7	CASSQGLAGMDPYEQYF	TGTGCCAGCAGCCAGGGACTAGCGGGAATGGATCCCTACGAGCAGTACTTC
-	TRBV19	many	TRBJ2-3	CATGFTDTQYF	TGTGCCACAGGGTTCACAGATACGCAGTATTTT
-	TRBV29-1	many	TRBJ2-1	CSVEGRGRDNEQFF	TGCAGCGTTGAAGGGAGGGGTCGGGACAATGAGCAGTTCTTC
-	TRBV5-5	many	TRBJ1-1	CASSFIVWRTVNTEAFF	TGTGCCAGCAGCTTTATCGTGTGGCGAACGGTGAACACTGAAGCTTTCTTT
TRBD1	TRBV24-1	many	TRBJ2-3	CATSDPRFFDRGAADTQYF	TGTGCCACCAGTGATCCCCGATTTTTCGACAGGGGAGCCGCAGATACGCAGTATTTT
TRBD2	TRBV7-9	medium-sized	TRBJ2-1	CASSLDTSGYNEQFF	TGTGCCAGCAGCTTAGATACTAGCGGGTACAATGAGCAGTTCTTC
-	TRBV11-3	many	TRBJ2-1	CASSLQTTKGNEQFF	TGTGCCAGCAGCTTACAGACAACTAAAGGGAATGAGCAGTTCTTC
TRBD1	TRBV28	medium-sized	TRBJ1-5	CASSFTRDRGGFNQPQHF	TGTGCCAGCAGTTTCACCCGGGACAGGGGTGGTTTCAATCAGCCCCAGCATTTT
-	TRBV11-2	many	TRBJ2-3	CASSLGEGAATDTQYF	TGTGCCAGCAGCTTAGGGGAGGGGGCCGCTACAGATACGCAGTATTTT
TRBD1	TRBV7-9	many	TRBJ1-2	CASRGGTDDYGYTF	TGTGCCAGCAGAGGCGGGACAGACGACTATGGCTACACCTTC
TRBD1	TRBV7-9	many	TRBJ2-7	CASSIAGQGVYEQYF	TGTGCCAGCAGCATCGCGGGACAGGGGGTCTACGAGCAGTACTTC
TRBD1	TRBV3-1	many	TRBJ1-2	CASSPSGAGGSYGYTF	TGTGCCAGCAGCCCCTCCGGGGCAGGGGGCTCCTATGGCTACACCTTC
TRBD2	TRBV20-1	-	TRBJ2-2	CSARDVLAGGDTGELFF	TGCAGTGCTAGAGATGTACTAGCGGGAGGGGACACCGGGGAGCTGTTTTTT
-	TRBV12-3/TRBV12-4	medium-sized	TRBJ2-5	CASRKGRETQYF	TGTGCCAGCAGAAAGGGACGGGAGACCCAGTACTTC
-	TRBV5-4	few	TRBJ2-2	CASSLETAVGELFF	TGTGCCAGCAGCTTGGAGACTGCCGTCGGGGAGCTGTTTTTT
-	TRBV11-2	many	TRBJ1-6	CASSFNGDSPLHF	TGTGCCAGCAGCTTTAATGGGGATTCACCCCTCCACTTT
TRBD2	TRBV29-1	once	TRBJ2-5	CSVDKGGTPKRTQYF	TGCAGCGTTGATAAGGGAGGGACCCCAAAGCGGACCCAGTACTTC
TRBD1	TRBV18	many	TRBJ1-1	CASSPTPGQGGNTEAFF	TGTGCCAGCTCACCTACCCCGGGACAGGGGGGGAACACTGAAGCTTTCTTT
-	TRBV29-1	many	TRBJ1-2	CSVELGDSNYGYTF	TGCAGCGTTGAATTGGGAGACTCTAACTATGGCTACACCTTC
-	TRBV4-1	many	TRBJ1-2	CASSQWARRGGYTF	TGCGCCAGCAGCCAGTGGGCGCGTAGAGGAGGCTACACCTTC
-	TRBV21-1	-	TRBJ2-1	CASSKDRTHLHEQFF	TGTGCCAGCAGCAAAGATCGGACACATCTACATGAGCAGTTCTTC
-	TRBV25-1	-	TRBJ2-2	CASSALNREDHTGELFF	TGTGCCAGCAGCGCCTTAAACAGAGAGGACCACACCGGGGAGCTGTTTTTT
-	TRBV7-9	many	TRBJ2-1	CASSLAGWDNEQFF	TGTGCCAGCAGCTTAGCAGGGTGGGACAATGAGCAGTTCTTC
-	TRBV7-9	few	TRBJ2-2	CASSPFSGGANTGELFF	TGTGCCAGCAGCCCTTTCTCGGGGGGCGCGAACACCGGGGAGCTGTTTTTT
TRBD1	TRBV3-1	many	TRBJ1-1	CASSQAGTGVRFNTEAFF	TGTGCCAGCAGCCAGGCTGGGACAGGGGTCCGTTTCAACACTGAAGCTTTCTTT
-	TRBV13	-	TRBJ2-7	CASSPGGSYEQYF	TGTGCCAGCAGCCCAGGCGGCTCCTACGAGCAGTACTTC
TRBD2	TRBV20-1	many	TRBJ2-3	CSASTWLAGGTDTQYF	TGCAGTGCTAGTACCTGGCTAGCGGGAGGCACAGATACGCAGTATTTT
TRBD2	TRBV6-5	many	TRBJ2-5	CASSQTSGEQETQYF	TGTGCCAGCAGCCAGACTAGCGGTGAACAAGAGACCCAGTACTTC
-	TRBV4-1	many	TRBJ1-1	CASSQGWRDTEAFF	TGCGCCAGCAGCCAAGGGTGGCGGGACACTGAAGCTTTCTTT
-	TRBV4-1	many	TRBJ1-5	CASSQDRAGGNQPQHF	TGCGCCAGCAGCCAAGATCGGGCAGGGGGCAATCAGCCCCAGCATTTT
-	TRBV29-1	medium-sized	TRBJ2-5	CSAEADGDSGGETQYF	TGCAGCGCCGAAGCGGATGGGGACTCAGGGGGGGAGACCCAGTACTTC
-	TRBV28	-	TRBJ2-7	CASSFMGGGVIYEQYF	TGTGCCAGCAGTTTCATGGGTGGTGGCGTAATCTACGAGCAGTACTTC